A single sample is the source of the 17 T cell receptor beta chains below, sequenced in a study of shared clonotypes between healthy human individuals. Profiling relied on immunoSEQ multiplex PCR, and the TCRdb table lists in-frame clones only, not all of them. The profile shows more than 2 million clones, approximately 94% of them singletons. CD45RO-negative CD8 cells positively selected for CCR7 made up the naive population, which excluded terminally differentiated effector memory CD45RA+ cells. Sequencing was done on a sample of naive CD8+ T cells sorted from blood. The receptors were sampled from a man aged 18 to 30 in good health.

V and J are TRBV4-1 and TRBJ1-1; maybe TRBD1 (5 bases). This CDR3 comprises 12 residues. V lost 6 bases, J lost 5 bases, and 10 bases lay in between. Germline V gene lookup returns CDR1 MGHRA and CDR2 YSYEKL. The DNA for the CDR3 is TGCGCCAGCAGGGCTGGGGGGACTGAAGCTTTCTTT. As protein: CASRAGGTEAFF.

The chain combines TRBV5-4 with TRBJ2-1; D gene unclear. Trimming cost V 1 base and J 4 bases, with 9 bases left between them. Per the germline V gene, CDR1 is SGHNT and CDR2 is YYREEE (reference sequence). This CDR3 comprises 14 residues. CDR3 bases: TGTGCCAGCAGCTTGTACGAGATTTACAATGAGCAGTTCTTC. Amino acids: CASSLYEIYNEQFF.

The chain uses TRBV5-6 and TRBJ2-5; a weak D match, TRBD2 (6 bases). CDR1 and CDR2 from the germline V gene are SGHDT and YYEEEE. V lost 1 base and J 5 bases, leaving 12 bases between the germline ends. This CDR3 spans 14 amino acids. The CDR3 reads CASSLNGGTETQYF. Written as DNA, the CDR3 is TGTGCCAGCAGCTTGAATGGAGGGACGGAGACCCAGTACTTC.

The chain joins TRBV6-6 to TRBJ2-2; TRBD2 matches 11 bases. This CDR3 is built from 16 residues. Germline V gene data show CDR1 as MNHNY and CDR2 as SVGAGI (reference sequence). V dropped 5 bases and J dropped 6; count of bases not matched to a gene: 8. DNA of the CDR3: TGTGCCAGCAGTCCTTCCCTGACTAGCGGGGCCGGGGAGCTGTTTTTT. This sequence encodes CASSPSLTSGAGELFF.

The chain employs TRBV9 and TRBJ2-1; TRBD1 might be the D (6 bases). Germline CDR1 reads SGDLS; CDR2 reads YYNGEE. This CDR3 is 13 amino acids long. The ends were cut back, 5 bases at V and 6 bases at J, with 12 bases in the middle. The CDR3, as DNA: TGTGCCAGCAGTCAAAACAGGGTCAATGAGCAGTTCTTC. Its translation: CASSQNRVNEQFF.

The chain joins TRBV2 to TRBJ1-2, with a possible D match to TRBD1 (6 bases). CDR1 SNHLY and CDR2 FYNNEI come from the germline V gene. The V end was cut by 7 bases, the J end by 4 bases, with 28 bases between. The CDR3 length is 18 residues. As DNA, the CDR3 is TGTGCCAGCAACATCGTAGCCCGCTGGACAGAGGAAGGCTATGGCTACACCTTC. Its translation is CASNIVARWTEEGYGYTF.

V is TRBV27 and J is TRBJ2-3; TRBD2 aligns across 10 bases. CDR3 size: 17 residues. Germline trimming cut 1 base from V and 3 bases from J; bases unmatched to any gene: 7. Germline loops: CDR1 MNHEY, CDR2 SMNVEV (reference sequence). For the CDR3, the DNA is TGTGCCAGCAGTTTATGGCTAGCGGGAGATGGTACAGATACGCAGTATTTT. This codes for CASSLWLAGDGTDTQYF.

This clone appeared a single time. The DNA of the CDR3 is TGTGCCAGTAGCTTAAATGGAGGCTCCTACAATGAGCAGTTCTTC. The encoded protein is CASSLNGGSYNEQFF. V and J are TRBV19 and TRBJ2-1; possible D gene TRBD2, 5 bases. Trimming took off 6 bases at V and 0 bases at J, with 12 bases between the two ends. This CDR3 contains 15 residues. Germline CDR1 is LNHDA and CDR2 is SQIVND (reference sequence).

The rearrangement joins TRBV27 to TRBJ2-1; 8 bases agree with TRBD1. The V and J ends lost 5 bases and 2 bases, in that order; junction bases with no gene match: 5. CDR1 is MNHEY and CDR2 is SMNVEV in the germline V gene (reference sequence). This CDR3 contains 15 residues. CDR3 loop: CASSPPGGPYNEQFF. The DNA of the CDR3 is TGTGCCAGCAGTCCTCCAGGGGGCCCCTACAATGAGCAGTTCTTC.

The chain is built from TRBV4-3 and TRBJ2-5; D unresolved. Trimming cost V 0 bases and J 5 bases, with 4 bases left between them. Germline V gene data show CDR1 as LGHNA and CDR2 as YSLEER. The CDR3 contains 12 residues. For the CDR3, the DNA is TGCGCCAGCAGCCAAGAAAGGGAGACCCAGTACTTC. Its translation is CASSQERETQYF.

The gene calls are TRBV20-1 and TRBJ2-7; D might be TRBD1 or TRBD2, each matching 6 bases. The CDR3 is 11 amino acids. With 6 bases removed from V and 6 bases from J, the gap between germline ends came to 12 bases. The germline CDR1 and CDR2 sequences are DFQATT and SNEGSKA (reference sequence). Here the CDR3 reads CSARRGAEQYF. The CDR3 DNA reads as TGCAGTGCGCGGAGGGGGGCCGAGCAGTACTTC.

CDR3 coding DNA: TGTGCCAGCGGGACACTTGCTTCACCCCTCCACTTT. Its translation: CASGTLASPLHF. The chain employs TRBV27 and TRBJ1-6; possible D gene TRBD1, 6 bases. V lost 8 bases and J 9 bases, leaving 11 bases between the germline ends. Germline V CDR1 and CDR2: MNHEY, SMNVEV (reference sequence). The CDR3 contains 12 residues.

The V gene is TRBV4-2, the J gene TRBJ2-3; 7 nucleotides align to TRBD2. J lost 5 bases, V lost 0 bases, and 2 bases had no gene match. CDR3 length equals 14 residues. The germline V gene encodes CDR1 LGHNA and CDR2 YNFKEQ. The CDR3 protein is CASSQDREGDTQYF. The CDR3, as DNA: TGTGCCAGCAGCCAAGACAGGGAGGGAGATACGCAGTATTTT.

The CDR3 DNA is TGTGCCAGCAGCTTGGGACAGGGGGCTCAAGAGACCCAGTACTTC. This encodes CASSLGQGAQETQYF. This chain uses TRBV7-6 with TRBJ2-5; TRBD1 agrees at 12 bases. The germline gives CDR1 SGHVS, CDR2 FNYEAQ. The CDR3 spans 15 residues. Unmatched junction bases numbered 1, after V lost 3 bases and J lost 2 bases.

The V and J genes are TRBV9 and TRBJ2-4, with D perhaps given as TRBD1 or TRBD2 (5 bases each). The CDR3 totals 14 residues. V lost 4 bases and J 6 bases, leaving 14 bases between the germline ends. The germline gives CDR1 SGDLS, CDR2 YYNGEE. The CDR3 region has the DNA TGTGCCAGCAGCCCGGGACGGACCCCAAACATTCAGTACTTC. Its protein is CASSPGRTPNIQYF. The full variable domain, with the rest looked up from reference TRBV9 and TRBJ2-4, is DSGVTQTPKHLITATGQRVTLRCSPRSGDLSVYWYQQSLDQGLQFLIQYYNGEERAKGNILERFSAQQFPDLHSELNLSSLELGDSALYFCASSPGRTPNIQYFGAGTRLSVL.

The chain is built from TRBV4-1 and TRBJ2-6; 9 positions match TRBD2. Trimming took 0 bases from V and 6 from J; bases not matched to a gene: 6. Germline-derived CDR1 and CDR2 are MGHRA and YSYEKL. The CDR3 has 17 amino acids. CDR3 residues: CASSQEDPSGEANVLTF. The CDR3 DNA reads TGCGCCAGCAGCCAAGAGGATCCTAGCGGGGAGGCCAACGTCCTGACTTTC.

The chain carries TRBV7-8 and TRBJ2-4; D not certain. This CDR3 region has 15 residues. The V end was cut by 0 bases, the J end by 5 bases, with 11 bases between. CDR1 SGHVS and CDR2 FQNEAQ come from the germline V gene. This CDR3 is CASSLARLEENIQYF. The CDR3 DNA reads TGTGCCAGCAGCTTAGCGCGGCTAGAAGAAAACATTCAGTACTTC.